This paragraph covers one TCR beta chain sequence. 60 Vbeta and 13 Jbeta primers were used in PCR. Profiled with immunoSEQ multiplex PCR; TCRdb holds only in-frame clones, not every one. The data show 45,000 to 65,000 clones, 65% to 85% seen once. These data come from a study of cytomegalovirus exposure and HLA in healthy donors. Study overall: When 350 to 500 donors were genotyped, roughly four fifths of them were found to fall in the Caucasian-associated ancestry cluster.

The CDR3 is made up of 15 amino acids. Germline-derived CDR1 and CDR2 are SQVTM and ANQGSEA. Unmatched junction bases numbered 6, after V lost 1 base and J lost 10 bases. This clonotype was sampled from a man aged 25-45 years in good health and CMV-seronegative. The chain has TRBV29-1 and TRBJ2-1; 14 bases align to TRBD2. The specimen was PBMCs. The CDR3 loop reads CSVEGLAGGPREQFF. As DNA, the CDR3 is TGCAGCGTTGAAGGACTAGCGGGAGGGCCCAGGGAGCAGTTCTTC.